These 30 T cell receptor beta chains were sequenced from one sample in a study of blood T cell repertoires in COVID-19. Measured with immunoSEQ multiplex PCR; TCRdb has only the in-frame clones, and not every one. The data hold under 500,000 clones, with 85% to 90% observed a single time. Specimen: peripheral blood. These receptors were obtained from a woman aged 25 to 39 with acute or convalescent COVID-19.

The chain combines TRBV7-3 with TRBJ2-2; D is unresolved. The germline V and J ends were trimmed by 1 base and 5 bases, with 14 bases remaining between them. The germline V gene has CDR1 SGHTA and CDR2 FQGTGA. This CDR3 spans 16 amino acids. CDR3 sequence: CASSLKAPRWTGELFF. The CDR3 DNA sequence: TGTGCCAGCAGCTTAAAAGCACCTCGATGGACCGGGGAGCTGTTTTTT. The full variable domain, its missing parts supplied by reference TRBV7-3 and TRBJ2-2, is GAGVSQTPSNKVTEKGKYVELRCDPISGHTALYWYRQSLGQGPEFLIYFQGTGAADDSGLPNDRFFAVRPEGSVSTLKIQRTERGDSAVYLCASSLKAPRWTGELFFGEGSRLTVL.

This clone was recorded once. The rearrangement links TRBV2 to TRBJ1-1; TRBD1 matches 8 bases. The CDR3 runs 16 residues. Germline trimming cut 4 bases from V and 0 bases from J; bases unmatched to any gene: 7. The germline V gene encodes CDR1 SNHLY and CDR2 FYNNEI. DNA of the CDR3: TGTGCCAGCAGTGGGGACCAGGGGGCTATGAACACTGAAGCTTTCTTT. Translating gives CASSGDQGAMNTEAFF.

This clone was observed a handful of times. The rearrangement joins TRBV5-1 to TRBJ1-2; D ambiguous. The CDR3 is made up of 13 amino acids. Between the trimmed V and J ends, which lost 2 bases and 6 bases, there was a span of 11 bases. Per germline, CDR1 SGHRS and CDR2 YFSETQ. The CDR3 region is CASSFLAGDGYTF. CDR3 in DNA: TGCGCCAGCAGCTTTTTGGCAGGTGATGGCTACACCTTC.

CDR3 sequence reads: CAGTGAAYEQYF. The CDR3 DNA is TGTGCCGGGACAGGGGCTGCCTACGAGCAGTACTTC. The J gene is TRBJ2-7, the V gene TRBV30; 10 positions match TRBD1. The CDR3 consists of 12 residues. Per germline, CDR1 GTSNPN and CDR2 SVGIG (reference sequence). V dropped 8 bases and J dropped 2; count of bases not matched to a gene: 3.

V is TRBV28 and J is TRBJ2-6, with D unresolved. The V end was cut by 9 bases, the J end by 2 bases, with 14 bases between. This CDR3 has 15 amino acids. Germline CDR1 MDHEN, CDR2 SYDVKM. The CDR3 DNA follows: TGTGCCAGTTACGGTGTTCGGGCTGGGGCCAACGTCCTGACTTTC. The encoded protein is CASYGVRAGANVLTF.

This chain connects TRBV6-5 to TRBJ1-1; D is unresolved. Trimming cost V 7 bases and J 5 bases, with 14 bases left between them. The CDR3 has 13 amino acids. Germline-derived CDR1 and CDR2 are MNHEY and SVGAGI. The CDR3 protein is CASTTPGGTEAFF. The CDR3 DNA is TGTGCCAGCACGACCCCTGGAGGAACTGAAGCTTTCTTT.

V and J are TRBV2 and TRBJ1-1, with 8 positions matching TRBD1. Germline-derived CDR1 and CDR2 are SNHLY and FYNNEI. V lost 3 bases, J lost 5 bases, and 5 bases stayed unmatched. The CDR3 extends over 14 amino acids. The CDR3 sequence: CASSDTGGGTEAFF. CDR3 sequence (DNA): TGTGCCAGCAGTGATACAGGGGGAGGGACTGAAGCTTTCTTT.

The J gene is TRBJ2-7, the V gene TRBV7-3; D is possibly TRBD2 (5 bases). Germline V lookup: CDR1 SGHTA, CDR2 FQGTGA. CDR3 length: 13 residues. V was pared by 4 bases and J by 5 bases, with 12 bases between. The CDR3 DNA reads TGTGCCAGCAGCTCCCTCCCCGGGGACGAGCAGTACTTC. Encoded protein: CASSSLPGDEQYF. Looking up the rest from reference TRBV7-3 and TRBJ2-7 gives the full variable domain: GAGVSQTPSNKVTEKGKYVELRCDPISGHTALYWYRQSLGQGPEFLIYFQGTGAADDSGLPNDRFFAVRPEGSVSTLKIQRTERGDSAVYLCASSSLPGDEQYFGPGTRLTVT.

CDR3 protein: CASSNGTGGNTEAFF. The DNA for the CDR3 is TGTGCCAGCAGCAACGGGACAGGGGGGAACACTGAAGCTTTCTTT. This sequence joins TRBV21-1 and TRBJ1-1; TRBD1 is the table's D call, not checked against the DNA. TRBV21-1 is a pseudogene segment. The CDR3 runs to 15 residues.

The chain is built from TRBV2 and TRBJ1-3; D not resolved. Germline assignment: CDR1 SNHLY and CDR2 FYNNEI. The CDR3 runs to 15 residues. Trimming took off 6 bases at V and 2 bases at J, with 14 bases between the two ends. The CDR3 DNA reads TGTGCCAGCAGGAAACAGACGGTAACTGGAAACACCATATATTTT. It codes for CASRKQTVTGNTIYF. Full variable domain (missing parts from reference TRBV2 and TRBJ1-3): EPEVTQTPSHQVTQMGQEVILRCVPISNHLYFYWYRQILGQKVEFLVSFYNNEISEKSEIFDDQFSVERPDGSNFTLKIRSTKLEDSAMYFCASRKQTVTGNTIYFGEGSWLTVV.

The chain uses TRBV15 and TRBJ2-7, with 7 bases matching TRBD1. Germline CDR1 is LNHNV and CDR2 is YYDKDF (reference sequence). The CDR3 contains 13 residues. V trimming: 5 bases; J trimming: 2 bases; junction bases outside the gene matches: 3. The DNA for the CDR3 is TGTGCCACCAGCCTGGGACAGACCTACGAGCAGTACTTC. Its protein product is CATSLGQTYEQYF.

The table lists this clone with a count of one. CDR3 DNA: TGTGCCAGCTCACCCCCGTTGACAGGGTGGTATGGCTACACCTTC. This sequence encodes CASSPPLTGWYGYTF. This chain uses TRBV18 with TRBJ1-2, with TRBD1 identical over 7 bases. The CDR3 is made up of 15 amino acids. CDR1 KGHSH and CDR2 LQKENI come from the germline V gene. J was trimmed by 5 bases and V by 3 bases; bases with no gene match: 9.

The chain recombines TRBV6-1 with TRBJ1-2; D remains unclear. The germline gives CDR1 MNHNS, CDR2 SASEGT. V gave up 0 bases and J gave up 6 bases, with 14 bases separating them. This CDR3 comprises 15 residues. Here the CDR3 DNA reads TGTGCCAGCAGTGAAGCGTTCAGGACTCGGCATGGCTACACCTTC. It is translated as CASSEAFRTRHGYTF.

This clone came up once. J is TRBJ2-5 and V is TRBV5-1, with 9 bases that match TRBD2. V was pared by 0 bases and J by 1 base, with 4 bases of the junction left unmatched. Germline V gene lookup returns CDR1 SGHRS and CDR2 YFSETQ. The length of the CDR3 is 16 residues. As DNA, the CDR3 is TGCGCCAGCAGCTTGGTGGGCGGGGGGGCCCAAGAGACCCAGTACTTC. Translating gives CASSLVGGGAQETQYF.

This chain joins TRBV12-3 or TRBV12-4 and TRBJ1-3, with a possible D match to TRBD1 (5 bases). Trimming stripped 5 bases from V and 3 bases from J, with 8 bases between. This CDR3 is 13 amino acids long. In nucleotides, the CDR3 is TGTGCCAGCAGTCCCGACAGTGGAAACACCATATATTTT. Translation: CASSPDSGNTIYF.

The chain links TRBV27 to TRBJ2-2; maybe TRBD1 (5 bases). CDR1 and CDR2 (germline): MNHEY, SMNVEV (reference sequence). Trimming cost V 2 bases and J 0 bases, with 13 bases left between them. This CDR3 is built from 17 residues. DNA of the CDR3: TGTGCCAGCAGTTTAACGACAGCCAAAACGAACACCGGGGAGCTGTTTTTT. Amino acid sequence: CASSLTTAKTNTGELFF.

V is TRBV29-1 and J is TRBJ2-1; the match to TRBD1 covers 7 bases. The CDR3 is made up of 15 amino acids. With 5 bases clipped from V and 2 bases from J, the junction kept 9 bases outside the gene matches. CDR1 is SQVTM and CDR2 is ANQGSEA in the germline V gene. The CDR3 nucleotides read TGCAGCGTTAGTGTCTGGGACAGACCCTACAATGAGCAGTTCTTC. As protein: CSVSVWDRPYNEQFF.

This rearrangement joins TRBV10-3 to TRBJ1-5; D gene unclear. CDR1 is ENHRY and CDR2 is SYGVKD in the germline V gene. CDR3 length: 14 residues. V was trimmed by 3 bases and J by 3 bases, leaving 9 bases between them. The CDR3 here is CAISETGYNQPQHF. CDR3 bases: TGTGCCATCAGTGAAACGGGTTACAATCAGCCCCAGCATTTT.

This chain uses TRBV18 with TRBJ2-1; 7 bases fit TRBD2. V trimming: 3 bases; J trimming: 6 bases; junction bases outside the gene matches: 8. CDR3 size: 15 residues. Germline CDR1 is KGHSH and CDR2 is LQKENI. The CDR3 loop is CASSPAAGKGNEQFF. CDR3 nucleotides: TGTGCCAGCTCACCTGCAGCGGGGAAGGGCAATGAGCAGTTCTTC.

The CDR3 sequence: CASALQARTDTQYF. CDR3 sequence (DNA): TGTGCTAGTGCCTTACAGGCCCGCACAGATACGCAGTATTTT. V gene TRBV12-5 combines with J gene TRBJ2-3; D perhaps matches TRBD1 (5 bases). The CDR3 has 14 residues. Between the trimmed V and J ends, which lost 7 bases and 1 base, there was a span of 12 bases. Germline V gives CDR1 LGHNT, CDR2 FRNRAP.

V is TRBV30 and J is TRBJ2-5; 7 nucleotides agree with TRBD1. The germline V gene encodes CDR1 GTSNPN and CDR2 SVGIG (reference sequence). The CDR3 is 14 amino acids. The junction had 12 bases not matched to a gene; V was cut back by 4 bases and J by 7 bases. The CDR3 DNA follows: TGTGCCTGGATCGAGACAGGGATTTTCGGGACCCAGTACTTC. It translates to CAWIETGIFGTQYF.

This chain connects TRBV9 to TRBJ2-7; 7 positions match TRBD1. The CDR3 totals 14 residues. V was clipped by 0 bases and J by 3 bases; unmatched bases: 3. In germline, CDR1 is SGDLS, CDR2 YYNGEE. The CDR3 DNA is TGTGCCAGCAGCGTAGGGGACAGAATCTACGAGCAGTACTTC. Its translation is CASSVGDRIYEQYF.

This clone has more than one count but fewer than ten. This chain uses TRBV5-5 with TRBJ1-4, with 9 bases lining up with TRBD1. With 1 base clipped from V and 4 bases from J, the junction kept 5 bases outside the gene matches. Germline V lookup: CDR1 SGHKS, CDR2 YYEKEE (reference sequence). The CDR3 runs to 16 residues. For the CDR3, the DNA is TGTGCCAGCAGCTTGCACAGGGGGCAGAGTAATGAAAAACTGTTTTTT. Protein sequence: CASSLHRGQSNEKLFF. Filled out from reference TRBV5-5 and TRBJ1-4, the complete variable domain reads DAGVTQSPTHLIKTRGQQVTLRCSPISGHKSVSWYQQVLGQGPQFIFQYYEKEERGRGNFPDRFSARQFPNYSSELNVNALLLGDSALYLCASSLHRGQSNEKLFFGSGTQLSVL.

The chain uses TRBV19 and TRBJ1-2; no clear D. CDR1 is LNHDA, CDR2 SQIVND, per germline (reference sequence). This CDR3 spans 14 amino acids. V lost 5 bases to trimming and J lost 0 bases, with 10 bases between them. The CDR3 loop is CASSVTSSNYGYTF. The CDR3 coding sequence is TGTGCCAGTAGTGTTACTTCCTCTAACTATGGCTACACCTTC.

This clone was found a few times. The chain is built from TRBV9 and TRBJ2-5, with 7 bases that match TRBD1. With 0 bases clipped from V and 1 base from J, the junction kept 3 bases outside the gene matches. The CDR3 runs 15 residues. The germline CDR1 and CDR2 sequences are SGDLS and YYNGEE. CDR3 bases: TGTGCCAGCAGCGTAGAGGACAGGCGCCAAGAGACCCAGTACTTC. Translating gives CASSVEDRRQETQYF.

In nucleotides, the CDR3 is TGTGCCAGTAGTAAAGGAGAGGCCTACGAGCAGTACTTC. Translating it yields CASSKGEAYEQYF. V and J are TRBV19 and TRBJ2-7, with no clear D. The CDR3 extends over 13 amino acids. V was clipped by 4 bases and J by 2 bases, with 9 bases between them. The germline V gene encodes CDR1 LNHDA and CDR2 SQIVND (reference sequence).

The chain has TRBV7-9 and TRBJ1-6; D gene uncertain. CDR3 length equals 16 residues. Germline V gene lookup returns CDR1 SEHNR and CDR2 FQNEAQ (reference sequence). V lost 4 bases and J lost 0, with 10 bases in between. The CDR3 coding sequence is TGTGCCAGCAGCTCCCCACGGAGCTCCTATAATTCACCCCTCCACTTT. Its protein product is CASSSPRSSYNSPLHF.

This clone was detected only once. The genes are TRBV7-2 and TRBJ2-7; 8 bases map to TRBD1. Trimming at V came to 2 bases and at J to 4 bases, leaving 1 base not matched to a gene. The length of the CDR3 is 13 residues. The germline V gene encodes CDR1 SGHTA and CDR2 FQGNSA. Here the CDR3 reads CASSLNRGYEQYF. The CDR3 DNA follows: TGTGCCAGCAGCTTAAACAGGGGGTACGAGCAGTACTTC. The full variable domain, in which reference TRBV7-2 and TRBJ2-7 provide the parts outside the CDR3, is GAGVSQSPSNKVTEKGKDVELRCDPISGHTALYWYRQSLGQGLEFLIYFQGNSAPDKSGLPSDRFSAERTGGSVSTLTIQRTQQEDSAVYLCASSLNRGYEQYFGPGTRLTVT.

DNA of the CDR3: TGTGCCAGCAGCGTATACGCAGGGGGCGACACCGGGGAGCTGTTTTTT. Its protein product is CASSVYAGGDTGELFF. The rearrangement uses TRBV9 and TRBJ2-2; the match to TRBD1 covers 8 bases. Germline CDR1 is SGDLS and CDR2 is YYNGEE. This CDR3 region has 16 residues. J was trimmed by 3 bases and V by 1 base; bases with no gene match: 5.

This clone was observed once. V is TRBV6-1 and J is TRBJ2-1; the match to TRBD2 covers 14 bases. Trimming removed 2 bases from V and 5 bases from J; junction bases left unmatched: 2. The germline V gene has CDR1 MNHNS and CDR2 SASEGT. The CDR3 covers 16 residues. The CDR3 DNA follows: TGTGCCAGCAGTGAAATGGGACTAGCGGGGGACAATGAGCAGTTCTTC. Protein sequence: CASSEMGLAGDNEQFF.